This T cell receptor (beta chain) was retrieved from a study of metastatic and nonmetastatic thyroid tumors. About the study: Repertoire comparison spanned blood and tumor or nodule tissue of malignant and benign thyroid patients.

In the source study's methods: A distant-metastasis classifier for papillary thyroid cancer was built using CDR3 differences across clinicopathological groups. TCRdb used MiXCR to call clones anew from the PCR reads. These V and J calls are TCRdb output, not the study's own analysis. The sample contains about 70,000 clones, more than 15% of which appear only once. Before thyroid surgery, none of the patients had received any treatment. CDR1 and CDR2 from the germline V gene are SGHRS and YFSETQ. This CDR3 is built from 15 residues. The trim removed 4 bases at V and 2 bases at J, leaving 8 bases unmatched. This clone was observed at least ten times.

Sample: blood. This sequence originates from a female donor with papillary thyroid cancer or a benign thyroid nodule (not recorded which). Some clones in this sample may be carry-over from other donors' samples. This chain links TRBV5-1 with TRBJ2-7; TRBD2 matches 8 bases. CDR3 DNA: TGCGCCAGCAGCATGACTAGCGAGCTGCCCTACGAGCAGTACTTC. Translated: CASSMTSELPYEQYF.